This record looks at one TCR beta chain sequence and its context. This record comes from a study of T cells in Graves' hyperthyroidism and ophthalmopathy. What was amplified from RNA transcripts were TCR beta CDR3 regions. HTBI primers drove first-round RT-PCR of the TCR CDR3. TCRdb redid the calling of the multiplex PCR reads with MiXCR, one entry per CDR3 protein. This table has about 380,000 distinct CDR3 sequences, about 18% appearing once. Trimming at V came to 0 bases and at J to 2 bases, leaving 4 bases not matched to a gene. Germline V lookup: CDR1 SGHKS, CDR2 YYEKEE (reference sequence). CDR3 length: 16 amino acids.

Specimen: blood. The receptor was isolated from a man younger than 30 with Graves' ophthalmopathy. The chain employs TRBV5-5 and TRBJ2-3; 9 bases are shared with TRBD2. CDR3 region: CASSLGAGGNTDTQYF. Written as DNA, the CDR3 is TGTGCCAGCAGCTTGGGGGCGGGGGGGAACACAGATACGCAGTATTTT.